A selection of T cell receptor beta chains follows, all from one sample in a study of cytomegalovirus exposure and HLA in healthy donors. TCRdb's table, derived via immunoSEQ multiplex PCR, lists solely in-frame clones and lacks some. The sample has more than 300,000 clones, more than 80% seen once. Sequenced: PBMCs. The receptors derive from a woman aged 18 to 35 in good health and CMV-seronegative. Each CDR3 is given with its conserved first and last residue. The D gene is left open where the match is weak. Clone size is given for some rows only: seen once, a few or many times, or a class if the clone is expanded.

>TRBJ2-2|TRBV27|TRBD2|NA
TGTGCCAGCAGTCCGAGCCCAGCGGGGGCCCTCGAGCTGTTTTTT
CASSPSPAGALELFF
>TRBJ1-5|TRBV15|TRBD1|NA
TGTGCCACCAGCAGACAGGGGGAGAGCAATCAGCCCCAGCATTTT
CATSRQGESNQPQHF
>TRBJ2-7|TRBV27|TRBD2|NA
TGTGCCAGCAGTATCACTAGCGGGCGATCCTACGAGCAGTACTTC
CASSITSGRSYEQYF
>TRBJ2-1|TRBV11-3|TRBD2|NA
TGTGCCAGCAGCTTAGGACTAGCGGGGGCCAGGGATGAGCAGTTCTTC
CASSLGLAGARDEQFF
>TRBJ1-1|TRBV5-1|NA|NA
TGCGCCAGCGGCACGGGAGCCCCGAACACTGAAGCTTTCTTT
CASGTGAPNTEAFF
>TRBJ2-3|TRBV28|NA|NA
TGTGCCAGCAGTATACCCAGAGGTGGGGATACGCAGTATTTT
CASSIPRGGDTQYF
>TRBJ1-1|TRBV28|TRBD1|NA
TGTGCCAGCAGTCGGGGGGAGAACAGGGGGAAAGCTTTCTTT
CASSRGENRGKAFF
>TRBJ1-1|TRBV7-8|NA|NA
TGTGCCAGCAGCTTAGGTACAGGGACTGAAGCTTTCTTT
CASSLGTGTEAFF
>TRBJ2-3|TRBV4-2|TRBD2|NA
TGTGCCAGCAGCCAAGATAGCGGGACTAGCAGGGATACGCAGTATTTT
CASSQDSGTSRDTQYF
>TRBJ1-1|TRBV30|NA|NA
TGTGCCTGGACAGGAGGGGTTTCGAGTACTGAAGCTTTCTTT
CAWTGGVSSTEAFF
>TRBJ2-3|TRBV5-1|NA|NA
TGCGCCAGCAGCCCTGCCTGGGCAGGGGATAGGTTAGATACGCAGTATTTT
CASSPAWAGDRLDTQYF
>TRBJ1-2|TRBV4-1|TRBD1|NA
TGCGCCAGCAGCCAGGATGGATACAGGACAGGGTCCATCAGTGGCTACACCTTC
CASSQDGYRTGSISGYTF
>TRBJ2-7|TRBV28|TRBD1|NA
TGTGCCAGCAGCGGACAGGGCTACTCCTACGAGCAGTACTTC
CASSGQGYSYEQYF
>TRBJ2-1|TRBV14|TRBD1|NA
TGTGCCAGCAGCCACCTCCGCCGGGACAGGGCGAAGTTCTTC
CASSHLRRDRAKFF
>TRBJ1-2|TRBV6-6|NA|NA
TGTGCCAGCAGTTACTCGAGAGGGTCACGGGGTGGCTACACCTTC
CASSYSRGSRGGYTF
>TRBJ2-5|TRBV28|TRBD2|NA
TGTGCCAGCAGTCCGCTAACTAGCGGGGGGGCCCCAGAGACCCAGTACTTC
CASSPLTSGGAPETQYF
>TRBJ1-1|TRBV6-5|TRBD1|NA
TGTGCCAGCATGCTACAGGGGGCTAGGTACACTGAAGCTTTCTTT
CASMLQGARYTEAFF
>TRBJ1-2|TRBV28|TRBD1|NA
TGTGCCAGCAGCTACCCAGAGACAGGGATCAGCTATGGCTACACCTTC
CASSYPETGISYGYTF
>TRBJ1-2|TRBV30|NA|once
TGTGCCTGGAAAGTAGGTCTGACAGTCTCCTTCCACGGCTACACCTTC
CAWKVGLTVSFHGYTF
>TRBJ1-5|TRBV28|TRBD1|NA
TGTGCCAGCAGTTTAGGAGGGACAGGGAATCAGCCCCAGCATTTT
CASSLGGTGNQPQHF
>TRBJ2-2|TRBV5-1|NA|NA
TGCGCCAGCAGCTTTGGCGGTACGAACACCGGGGAGCTGTTTTTT
CASSFGGTNTGELFF
>TRBJ2-7|TRBV28|NA|NA
TGTGCCGCGGCCCCACACGATTTCGCATCCTACGAGCAGTACTTC
CAAAPHDFASYEQYF
>TRBJ2-1|TRBV28|TRBD2|NA
TGTGCCAGCCGACTAGCGGGTCCCAATGAGCAGTTCTTC
CASRLAGPNEQFF
>TRBJ2-2|TRBV9|TRBD2|NA
TGTGCCAGCGCGGGTAGCGGGAGCTCCGGGGAGCTGTTTTTT
CASAGSGSSGELFF
>TRBJ2-7|TRBV7-2|TRBD2|NA
TGTGCCAGCAGCTTAGCAGGACTAGCGGGAGAGGAGCAGTACTTC
CASSLAGLAGEEQYF
>TRBJ1-2|TRBV2|NA|few
TGTGCCAGCAGGCCCGCTAGACAGGATTGGGGCTATGGCTACACCTTC
CASRPARQDWGYGYTF
>TRBJ1-1|TRBV28|TRBD1|NA
TGTGCCAGCCTCACAGGGGTTCGCACTGAAGCTTTCTTT
CASLTGVRTEAFF
>TRBJ1-1|TRBV5-4|NA|NA
TGTGCCAGCAGCTTAAACCAGATTGTGAACACTGAAGCTTTCTTT
CASSLNQIVNTEAFF
>TRBJ2-5|TRBV6-1|NA|NA
TGTGCCAGCAACGGGCAGGGGCTACAGCAAGAGACCCAGTACTTC
CASNGQGLQQETQYF
>TRBJ2-7|TRBV30|NA|NA
TGTGCCTGCCAACTGGGCGGGACTCTCTACGAGCAGTACTTC
CACQLGGTLYEQYF
>TRBJ1-4|TRBV6-1|NA|NA
TGTGCCAGCGGAAGGGGTGGCGGTGAAAAACTGTTTTTT
CASGRGGGEKLFF
>TRBJ1-6|TRBV5-5|TRBD1|NA
TGTGCCAGCAGCTTGGCCGGGACAGGGGACTTCTCCTATAATTCACCCCTCCACTTT
CASSLAGTGDFSYNSPLHF